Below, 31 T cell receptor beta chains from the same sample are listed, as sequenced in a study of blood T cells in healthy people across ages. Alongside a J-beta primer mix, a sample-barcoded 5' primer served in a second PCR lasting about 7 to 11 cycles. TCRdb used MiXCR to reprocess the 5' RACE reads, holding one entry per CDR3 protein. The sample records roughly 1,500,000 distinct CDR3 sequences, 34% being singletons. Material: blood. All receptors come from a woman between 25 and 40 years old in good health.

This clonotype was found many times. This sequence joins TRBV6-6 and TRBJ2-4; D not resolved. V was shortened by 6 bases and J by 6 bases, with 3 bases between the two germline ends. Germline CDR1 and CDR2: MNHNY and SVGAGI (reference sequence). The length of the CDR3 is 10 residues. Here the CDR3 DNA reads TGTGCCAGCAGCGGAAACATTCAGTACTTC. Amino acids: CASSGNIQYF.

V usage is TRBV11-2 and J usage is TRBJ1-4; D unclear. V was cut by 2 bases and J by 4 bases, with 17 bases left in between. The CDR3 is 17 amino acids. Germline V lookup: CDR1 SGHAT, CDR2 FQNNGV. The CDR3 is CASSLPDETVYNEKLFF. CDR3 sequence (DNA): TGTGCCAGCAGCTTACCCGATGAAACGGTTTATAATGAAAAACTGTTTTTT.

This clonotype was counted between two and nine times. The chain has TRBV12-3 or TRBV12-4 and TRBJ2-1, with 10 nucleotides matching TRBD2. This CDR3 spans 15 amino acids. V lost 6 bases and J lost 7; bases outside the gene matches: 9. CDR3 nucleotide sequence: TGTGCCAGCAGGGGGGATGGTAGCGGGAGGAATGAGCAGTTCTTC. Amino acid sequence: CASRGDGSGRNEQFF.

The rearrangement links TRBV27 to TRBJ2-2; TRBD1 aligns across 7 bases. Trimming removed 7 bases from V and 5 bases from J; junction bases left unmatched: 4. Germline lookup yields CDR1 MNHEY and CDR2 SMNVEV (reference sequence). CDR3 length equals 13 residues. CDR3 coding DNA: TGTGCCAGCATGACAGGGTGGACCGGGGAGCTGTTTTTT. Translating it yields CASMTGWTGELFF.

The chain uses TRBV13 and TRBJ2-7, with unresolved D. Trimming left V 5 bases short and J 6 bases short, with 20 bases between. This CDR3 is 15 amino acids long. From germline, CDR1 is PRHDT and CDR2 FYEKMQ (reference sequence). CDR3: CASSVKRSLPCEQYF. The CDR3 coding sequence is TGTGCCAGCAGCGTCAAGCGCAGCTTGCCCTGCGAGCAGTACTTC. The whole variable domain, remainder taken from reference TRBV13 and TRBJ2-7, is AAGVIQSPRHLIKEKRETATLKCYPIPRHDTVYWYQQGPGQDPQFLISFYEKMQSDKGSIPDRFSAQQFSDYHSELNMSSLELGDSALYFCASSVKRSLPCEQYFGPGTRLTVT.

The CDR3 protein is CASQEAPNTEAFF. CDR3 nucleotide sequence: TGTGCCAGCCAAGAGGCTCCCAACACTGAAGCTTTCTTT. V gene TRBV27 combines with J gene TRBJ1-1, with no clear D. Trimming took 8 bases from V and 2 from J, leaving 12 bases between them. Germline V gene sequence: CDR1 MNHEY, CDR2 SMNVEV (reference sequence). The CDR3 has 13 residues.

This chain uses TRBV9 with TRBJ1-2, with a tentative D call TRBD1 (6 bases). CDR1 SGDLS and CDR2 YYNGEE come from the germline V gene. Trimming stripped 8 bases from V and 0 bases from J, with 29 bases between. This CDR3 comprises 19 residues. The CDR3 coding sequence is TGTGCCAGAAGCTACCCCGGGGACCACAGGGAACCCTCTAACTATGGCTACACCTTC. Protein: CARSYPGDHREPSNYGYTF.

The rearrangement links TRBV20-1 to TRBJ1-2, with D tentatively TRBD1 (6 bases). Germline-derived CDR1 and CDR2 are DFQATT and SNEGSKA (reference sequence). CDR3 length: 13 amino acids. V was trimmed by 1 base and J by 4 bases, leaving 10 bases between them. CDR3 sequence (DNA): TGCAGTGCTAGAGGGACAGCTTTCTATGGCTACACCTTC. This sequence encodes CSARGTAFYGYTF.

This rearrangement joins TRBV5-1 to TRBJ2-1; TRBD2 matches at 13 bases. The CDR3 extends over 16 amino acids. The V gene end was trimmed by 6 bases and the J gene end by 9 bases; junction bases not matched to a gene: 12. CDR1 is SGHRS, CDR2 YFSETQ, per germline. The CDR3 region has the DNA TGCGCCAGCACTTCCCAAGGACTAGCGGGAGAAGGTGAGCAGTTCTTC. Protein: CASTSQGLAGEGEQFF.

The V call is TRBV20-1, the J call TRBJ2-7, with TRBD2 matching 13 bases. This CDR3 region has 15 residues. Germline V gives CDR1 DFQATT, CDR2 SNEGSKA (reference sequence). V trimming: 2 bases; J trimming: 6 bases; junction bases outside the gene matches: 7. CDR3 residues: CSARTRGLAGAEQYF. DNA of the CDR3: TGCAGTGCTAGAACCAGAGGACTAGCGGGAGCCGAGCAGTACTTC.

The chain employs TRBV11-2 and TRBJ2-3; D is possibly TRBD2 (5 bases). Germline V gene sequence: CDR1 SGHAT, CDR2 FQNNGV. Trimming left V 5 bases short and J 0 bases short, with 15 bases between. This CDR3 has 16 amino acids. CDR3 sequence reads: CASSIDGRGSTDTQYF. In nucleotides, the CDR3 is TGTGCCAGCAGCATCGACGGTCGCGGGAGCACAGATACGCAGTATTTT.

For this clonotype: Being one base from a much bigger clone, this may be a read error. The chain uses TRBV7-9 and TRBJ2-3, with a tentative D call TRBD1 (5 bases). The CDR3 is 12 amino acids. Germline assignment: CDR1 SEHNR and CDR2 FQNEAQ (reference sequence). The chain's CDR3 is CAGSSPPGTQYF. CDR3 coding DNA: TGTGCCGGCAGCTCCCCTCCAGGGACGCAGTATTTT.

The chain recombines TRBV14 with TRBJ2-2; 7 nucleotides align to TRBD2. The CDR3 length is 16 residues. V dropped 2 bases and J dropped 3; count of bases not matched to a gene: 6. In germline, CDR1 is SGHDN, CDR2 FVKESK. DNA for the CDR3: TGTGCCAGCAGCCAACTGGGACTACCTTACACCGGGGAGCTGTTTTTT. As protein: CASSQLGLPYTGELFF.

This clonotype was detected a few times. CDR3 coding DNA: TGCAGCGCCGGGACAGGGACGGACATTCAGTACTTC. Protein product: CSAGTGTDIQYF. J is TRBJ2-4 and V is TRBV29-1; 9 nucleotides match TRBD1. The V and J ends lost 7 bases and 8 bases, in that order; junction bases with no gene match: 6. Germline-derived CDR1 and CDR2 are SQVTM and ANQGSEA. This CDR3 is built from 12 residues.

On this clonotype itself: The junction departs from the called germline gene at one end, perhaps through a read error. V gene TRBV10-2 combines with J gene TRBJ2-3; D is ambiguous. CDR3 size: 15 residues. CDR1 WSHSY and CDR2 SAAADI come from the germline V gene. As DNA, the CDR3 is TGCGCCAGCAGTGAGTCTGTAGTAGGCACAGATGCGCAGTATTTT. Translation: CASSESVVGTDAQYF.

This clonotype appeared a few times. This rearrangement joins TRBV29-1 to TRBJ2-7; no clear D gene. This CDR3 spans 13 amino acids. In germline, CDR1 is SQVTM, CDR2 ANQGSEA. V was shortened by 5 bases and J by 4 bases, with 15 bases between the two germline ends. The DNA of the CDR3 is TGCAGCGTTAAAAATGGTCCGACTTACGAGCAGTACTTC. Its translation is CSVKNGPTYEQYF.

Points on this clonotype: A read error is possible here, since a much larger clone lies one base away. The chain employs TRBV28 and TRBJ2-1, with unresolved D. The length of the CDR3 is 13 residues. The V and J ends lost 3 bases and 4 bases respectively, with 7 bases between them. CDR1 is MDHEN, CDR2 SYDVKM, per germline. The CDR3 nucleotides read TGTGCCAGCAGTTTTATGGGGTACAATGAGCAGTTCTTC. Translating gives CASSFMGYNEQFF. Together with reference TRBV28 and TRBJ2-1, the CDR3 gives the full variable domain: DVKVTQSSRYLVKRTGEKVFLECVQDMDHENMFWYRQDPGLGLRLIYFSYDVKMKEKGDIPEGYSVSREKKERFSLILESASTNQTSMYLCASSFMGYNEQFFGPGTRLTVL.

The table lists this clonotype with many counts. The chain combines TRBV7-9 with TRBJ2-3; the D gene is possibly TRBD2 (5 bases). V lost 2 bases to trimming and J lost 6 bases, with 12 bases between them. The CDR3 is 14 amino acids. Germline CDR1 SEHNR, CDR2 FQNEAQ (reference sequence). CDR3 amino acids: CASSLHPRADTQYF. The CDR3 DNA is TGTGCCAGCAGCTTACACCCGAGGGCGGATACGCAGTATTTT.

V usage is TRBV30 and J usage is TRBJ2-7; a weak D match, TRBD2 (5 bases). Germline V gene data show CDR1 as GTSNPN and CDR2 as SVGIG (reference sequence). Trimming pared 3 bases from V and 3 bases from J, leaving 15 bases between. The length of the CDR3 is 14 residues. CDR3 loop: CAWSVRRDFYEQYF. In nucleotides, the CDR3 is TGTGCCTGGAGCGTACGTCGGGATTTCTACGAGCAGTACTTC.

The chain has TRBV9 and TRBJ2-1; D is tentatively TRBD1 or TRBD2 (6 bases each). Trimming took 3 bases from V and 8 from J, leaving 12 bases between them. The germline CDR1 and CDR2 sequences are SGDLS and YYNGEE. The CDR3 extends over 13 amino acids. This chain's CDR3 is CASSGRGPDEQFF. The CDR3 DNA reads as TGTGCCAGCAGCGGTCGGGGGCCAGATGAGCAGTTCTTC.

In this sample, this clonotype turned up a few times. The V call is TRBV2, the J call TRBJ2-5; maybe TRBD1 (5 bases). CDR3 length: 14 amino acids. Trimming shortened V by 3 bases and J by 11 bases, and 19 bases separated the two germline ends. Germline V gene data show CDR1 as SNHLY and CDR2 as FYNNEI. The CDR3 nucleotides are TGTGCCAGCAGTGAGGGCAGGGAATTTAGTGAGCAGTACTTC. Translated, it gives CASSEGREFSEQYF.

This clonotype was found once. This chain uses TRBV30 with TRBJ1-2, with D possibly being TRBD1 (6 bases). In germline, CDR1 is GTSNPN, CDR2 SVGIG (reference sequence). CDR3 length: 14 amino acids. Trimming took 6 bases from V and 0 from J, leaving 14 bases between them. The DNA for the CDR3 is TGTGCCTGTACGACAGGTAAAGCTAACTATGGCTACACCTTC. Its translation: CACTTGKANYGYTF.

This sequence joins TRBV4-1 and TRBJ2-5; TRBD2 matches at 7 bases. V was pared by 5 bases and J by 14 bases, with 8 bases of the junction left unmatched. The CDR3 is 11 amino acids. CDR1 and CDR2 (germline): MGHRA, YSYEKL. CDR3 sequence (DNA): TGCGCCAGCAGCTTTGGACTAGTTCATTACTTC. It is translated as CASSFGLVHYF.

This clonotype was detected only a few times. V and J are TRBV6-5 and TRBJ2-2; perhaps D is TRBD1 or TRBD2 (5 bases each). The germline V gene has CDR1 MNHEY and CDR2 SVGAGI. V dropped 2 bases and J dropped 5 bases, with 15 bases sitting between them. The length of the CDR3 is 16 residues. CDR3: CASSYLDSRETGELFF. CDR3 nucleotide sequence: TGTGCCAGCAGTTACCTCGACAGTCGGGAAACCGGGGAGCTGTTTTTT.

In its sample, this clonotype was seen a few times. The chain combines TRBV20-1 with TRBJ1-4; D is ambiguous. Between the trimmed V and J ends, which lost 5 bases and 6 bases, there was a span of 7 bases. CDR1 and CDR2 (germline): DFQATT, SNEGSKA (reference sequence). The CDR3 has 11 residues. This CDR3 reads CSASFDEKLFF. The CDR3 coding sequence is TGCAGTGCTTCATTCGATGAAAAACTGTTTTTT.

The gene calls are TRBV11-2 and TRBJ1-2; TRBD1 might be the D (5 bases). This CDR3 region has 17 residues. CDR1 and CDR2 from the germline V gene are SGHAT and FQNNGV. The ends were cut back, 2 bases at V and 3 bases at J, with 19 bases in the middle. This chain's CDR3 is CASSLKGRDLADYGYTF. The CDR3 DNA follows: TGTGCCAGCAGCTTAAAAGGCAGGGACTTAGCTGACTATGGCTACACCTTC.

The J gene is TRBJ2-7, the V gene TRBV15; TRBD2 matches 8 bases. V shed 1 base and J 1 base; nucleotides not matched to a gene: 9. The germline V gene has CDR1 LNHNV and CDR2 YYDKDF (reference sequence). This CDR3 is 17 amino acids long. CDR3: CATSRVAAGVRSYEQYF. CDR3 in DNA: TGTGCCACCAGCAGAGTCGCAGCGGGAGTTAGATCCTACGAGCAGTACTTC.

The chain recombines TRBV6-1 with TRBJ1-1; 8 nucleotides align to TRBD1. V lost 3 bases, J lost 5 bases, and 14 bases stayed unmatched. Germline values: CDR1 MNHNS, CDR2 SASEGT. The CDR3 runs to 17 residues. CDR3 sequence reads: CASSDWGQVDPRTEAFF. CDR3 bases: TGTGCCAGCAGTGATTGGGGACAGGTGGACCCAAGGACTGAAGCTTTCTTT.

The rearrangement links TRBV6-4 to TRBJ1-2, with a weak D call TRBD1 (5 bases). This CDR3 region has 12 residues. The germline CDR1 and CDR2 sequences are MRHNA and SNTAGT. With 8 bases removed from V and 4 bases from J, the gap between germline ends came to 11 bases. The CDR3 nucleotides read TGTGCCAGCTTACACAGGCGCTATGGCTACACCTTC. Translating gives CASLHRRYGYTF.

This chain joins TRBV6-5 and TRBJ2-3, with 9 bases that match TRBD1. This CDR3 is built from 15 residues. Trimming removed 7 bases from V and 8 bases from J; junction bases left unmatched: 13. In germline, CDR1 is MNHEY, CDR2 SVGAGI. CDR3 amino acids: CASTRTGADGGTQYF. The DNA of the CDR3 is TGTGCCAGCACCCGGACAGGGGCCGATGGAGGTACGCAGTATTTT.

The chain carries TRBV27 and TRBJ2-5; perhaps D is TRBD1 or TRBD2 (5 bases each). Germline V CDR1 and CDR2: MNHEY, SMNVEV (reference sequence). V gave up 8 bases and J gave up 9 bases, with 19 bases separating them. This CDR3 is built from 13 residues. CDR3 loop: CASGTPGGGSQYF. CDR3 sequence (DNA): TGTGCCAGCGGAACCCCTGGGGGTGGGTCCCAGTACTTC.